These T cell receptor beta chains were read from a single sample in a study of yellow fever vaccine responses in identical twins. TCRdb analysed the RT-PCR reads with MiXCR anew, one entry per CDR3 protein. The sample carries approximately 13,000 distinct CDR3 sequences, roughly 84% recorded once. The sample consisted of T cells from blood (PBMCs), unsorted or a sorted subset (not recorded which), taken before or after yellow fever vaccination (not recorded which). These receptors were taken from a woman between 18 and 29 years old who received the yellow fever vaccine. The conserved cysteine and the conserved F or W are not part of the CDR3 here. D genes are given only for firm matches.

V,length,D,CDR3
TRBV29-1,12,NA,SVAPGLGNTEAF
TRBV5-1,12,NA,ASSLYPGNTEAF
TRBV11-1,13,TRBD1,ASSSQTGGNEKLF
TRBV29-1,12,TRBD1,SVAPGQGPWGYT
TRBV20-1,10,NA,SARIQPNEQF
TRBV29-1,12,NA,SVVWQTPRNEQF
TRBV23-1,13,NA,ARFSGTPSTDTQY
TRBV6-1,16,NA,ASSLRAGRILSTDTQY
TRBV29-1,14,TRBD2,SVVGGTSGVLDTQY
TRBV5-1,11,NA,ASSTRPQETQY
TRBV12-3/TRBV12-4,13,NA,ASSLEQLGVTEAF
TRBV20-1,10,NA,SAAGTSVYSF
TRBV11-1,13,TRBD1,ASSPRDSRPYGYT
TRBV18,13,NA,ASSPKGSGVTEAF
TRBV3-1,12,NA,ASGTQSVGETQY
TRBV7-3,12,TRBD1,ASSPQGSNTEAF
TRBV10-1,15,TRBD1,ASRNEPTGVLNTEAF
TRBV2,13,TRBD1,ASSELGGAINEQF
TRBV10-1,12,NA,ASSQQGTGNTIY
TRBV10-1,14,NA,ASTGGAAGESDTQY
TRBV28,14,NA,ASSSEGSGLTDTQY
TRBV29-1,12,TRBD2,SVGGSSGSAEQY
TRBV5-4,11,NA,ASSLEVDGELF
TRBV7-9,13,TRBD2,ASSLALAGGNEQF
TRBV2,12,TRBD2,ASSGTSGSFEQY
TRBV2,13,NA,ASSEGGSSYNEQF
TRBV4-1,11,TRBD1,ASSQIGGSGYT